This T cell receptor (beta chain) is drawn from a study of T-cell memory formation after mild COVID-19. Using its own MiXCR run on the 5' RACE reads, TCRdb lists one record per CDR3 protein. The table includes 400,000 or so distinct CDR3 sequences, over 15% detected once. V shed 4 bases, J shed 6 bases, and the junction held 3 bases outside the gene matches. The V gene's germline CDR1 is KGHDR and CDR2 SFDVKD. CDR3 length: 13 amino acids. Remarks on this clonotype: Its antigen remains unknown.

The study, taken as a whole, reports: Those CD4+ clones that contracted were mainly in CM and EM (CD8+ ones in EMRA). Day 37-peaking second-wave clones had unconfirmed SARS-CoV-2 specificity.

V is TRBV24-1 and J is TRBJ1-1, with 8 bases matching TRBD1. Source material: PBMCs or a T cell subset sorted from them (not recorded which). The origin of this receptor is an adult woman who had mild COVID-19 (a few samples of this study predate the infection). Cell type and time point are not known. This chain's CDR3 is CATSDTDRAEAFF. CDR3 DNA: TGTGCCACCAGTGACACGGACAGGGCTGAAGCTTTCTTT.